This record covers a single TCR beta chain. The sample is drawn from a study of OX40 agonist ivuxolimab in advanced cancers. Overall study: The patients got ivuxolimab, which is an agonistic anti-OX40 (CD134) antibody.

Blood sampling took place at baseline, cycle 4 day 1, and cycle 7 day 1. TCRdb's copy holds only in-frame clones and misses some; the assay was immunoSEQ multiplex PCR. Of about 48,000 clones listed, roughly 90% are singletons. The receptor comes from an adult with an advanced solid tumor such as melanoma, head and neck, liver or kidney cancer. This specimen consisted of CD4+ or CD8+ T cells sorted from blood, obtained in a trial of the OX40 agonist ivuxolimab.

CDR3 DNA sequence: TGTGCCAGCAGCGAAGTAGTCGCCTCGTCTGCAGATACGCAGTATTTT. Its protein is CASSEVVASSADTQYF. The chain uses TRBV11-2 and TRBJ2-3, with unresolved D. Germline V gives CDR1 SGHAT, CDR2 FQNNGV. This CDR3 is 16 amino acids long. Trimming pared 5 bases from V and 4 bases from J, leaving 19 bases between. Looking up the rest from reference TRBV11-2 and TRBJ2-3 gives the full variable domain: EAGVAQSPRYKIIEKRQSVAFWCNPISGHATLYWYQQILGQGPKLLIQFQNNGVVDDSQLPKDRFSAERLKGVDSTLKIQPAKLEDSAVYLCASSEVVASSADTQYFGPGTRLTVL.